This T cell receptor beta chain was found in a study of tumor and adjacent non-tumor tissue in lung cancer. Notes on the study in general: Higher tumor TCR diversity was associated with shorter survival.

From germline, CDR1 is SGHNT and CDR2 YYREEE (reference sequence). This CDR3 is 15 amino acids long. This sample's RNA came from whole unsorted tissue. The library came from three nested PCR rounds adapted from ARM-PCR protocols. TCRdb reprocessed the multiplex PCR reads via MiXCR and lists one record per CDR3 protein. This table holds more than 120,000 distinct CDR3 sequences, around 66% found once. Notes on this clonotype: What it binds is unknown. One end of the junction fails to match germline, which may point to a read error.

This sequence was found in a man in his sixties with small cell lung cancer. Sequences were obtained from lung tumor tissue. The chain has TRBV5-4 and TRBJ2-7; TRBD2 aligns across 8 bases. CDR3 nucleotide sequence: TGTGCCAACAGCTTGAACGGTGGTAGCGGGGTGAGGCAGTACTTC. Its translation is CANSLNGGSGVRQYF.